This TCR beta chain was sequenced during a study of blood T cell repertoires in COVID-19. In the study overall: Sites across the United States, Italy and Spain contributed samples from acute and convalescent COVID-19. PBMCs, B-cell-depleted T cells, or T cells provided the cDNA or gDNA that made up the material.

During active infection, Seattle patients enrolled and were then monitored through disease. In the study's own analysis: Reference gene primer amplification gave nucleated cell count estimates. Produced via immunoSEQ multiplex PCR; TCRdb's table is partial and in-frame only. For V, J and clone size, that table is used; D and trimming come from the DNA. The sample includes around 260,000 clones, 65% to 85% of them seen just once. This sequence was found in a person aged 65 to 85 with COVID-19, enrolled during active disease. Sequenced input: peripheral blood.

The CDR3 nucleotides are TGTGCCAGCAGTACCGGGGTAGATACGCAGTATTTT. Translated: CASSTGVDTQYF. The J gene is TRBJ2-3, the V gene TRBV28; possible D gene TRBD2, 5 bases. V was trimmed by 5 bases and J by 5 bases, leaving 8 bases between them. Germline values: CDR1 MDHEN, CDR2 SYDVKM. The CDR3 spans 12 residues.